Reported below is one T cell receptor (beta chain). Its antigen is not known. This record comes from a study of T cells after posttransplantation cyclophosphamide. General observations from the study: Later blood repertoires were often dominated by clones from the donor CD8+ memory compartment.

Germline loops: CDR1 MNHNS, CDR2 SASEGT. This CDR3 is built from 16 residues. J gave up 5 bases and V 2 bases, and 5 bases lay outside the gene matches. Only in-frame clones appear in the TCRdb table, and some are missing; sequencing was by immunoSEQ multiplex PCR. Found here are some 66,000 clones, around 93% of them singletons; the top ten hold approximately 2.7%. This clonotype originated in a woman in her twenties or thirties in good health and a related stem cell transplant donor. The chain joins TRBV6-1 to TRBJ2-1; 11 nucleotides align to TRBD2. The sequenced material came from PBMCs. CDR3 in amino acids: CASSELQTSGDNEQFF. As DNA, the CDR3 is TGTGCCAGCAGTGAACTCCAGACTAGCGGGGACAATGAGCAGTTCTTC.